This T cell receptor (beta chain) was profiled in a study of blood T cell repertoires in COVID-19. Study-level information: The United States, Italy and Spain were the sources of the acute and convalescent COVID-19 samples.

The repertoire was sequenced with immunoSEQ multiplex PCR; TCRdb's copy has only in-frame clones and lacks some. The sample has around 250,000 clones, around 86% seen once. The sequenced sample consisted of peripheral blood. The TCR originated in a woman in her sixties who had recovered from COVID-19.

The CDR3 DNA follows: TGCAGTGCTGAGGGTCTGGATACGCAGTATTTT. Translation gives CSAEGLDTQYF. The chain joins TRBV20-1 to TRBJ2-3; TRBD2 might be the D (5 bases). V dropped 5 bases and J dropped 6 bases, with 9 bases sitting between them. Germline assignment: CDR1 DFQATT and CDR2 SNEGSKA (reference sequence). The CDR3 totals 11 residues.